These 30 T cell receptor beta chains share one sample of origin, sequenced in a study of beta chain features in type 1 diabetes. Study-wide results and caveats: When Type 1 diabetes patients were examined, their TCRB CDR3s proved moderately but significantly shorter in all four CD4+ subsets.

Sequenced material consisted of expressed TCRB transcripts (all of the isolated RNA was reverse transcribed). Here immunoSEQ multiplex PCR was the method, and the copy in TCRdb shows in-frame clones only, minus some. Of under 150,000 clones in the sample, approximately 15% were seen once. Antigen specificity for these receptors is unknown. The sequenced sample consisted of central memory CD4+ T cells from blood. These receptors all come from a man aged 18 to 30 with type 1 diabetes.

V is TRBV18 and J is TRBJ2-3; 7 bases match TRBD2. The CDR3 has 16 residues. Germline lookup yields CDR1 KGHSH and CDR2 LQKENI. Trimming took 3 bases from V and 3 from J; bases not matched to a gene: 9. The DNA for the CDR3 is TGTGCCAGCTCACCGTTCGCCGGGGGAGGGACAGATACGCAGTATTTT. Translating gives CASSPFAGGGTDTQYF.

This clone was picked up a small number of times. The chain combines TRBV28 with TRBJ2-5; D gene ambiguous. This CDR3 is 12 amino acids long. Germline CDR1 is MDHEN and CDR2 is SYDVKM. V lost 11 bases, J lost 4 bases, and 14 bases lay in between. The CDR3 region has the DNA TGTGCCGCCGTCGGGCTAGGAGAGACCCAGTACTTC. It translates to CAAVGLGETQYF.

About this clone itself: One base separates it from a far larger clone, so it is likely a read error. The chain employs TRBV29-1 and TRBJ2-2; D call uncertain. CDR1 SQVTM and CDR2 ANQGSEA come from the germline V gene. The length of the CDR3 is 12 residues. In DNA form, the CDR3 reads TGCGGCGGTAGGGTGGTGGCCGGGGAGCTGTTTTTT. Its translation is CGGRVVAGELFF.

This chain connects TRBV11-2 to TRBJ2-7; D possibly matches TRBD1 or TRBD2 (7 bases each). V was cut by 7 bases and J by 0 bases, with 19 bases left in between. The CDR3 extends over 16 amino acids. Germline lookup yields CDR1 SGHAT and CDR2 FQNNGV. CDR3 in amino acids: CASNDPGGQSSYEQYF. The CDR3 DNA sequence: TGTGCCAGCAACGACCCGGGGGGACAGAGCTCCTACGAGCAGTACTTC.

This clone was counted only a few times. The J gene is TRBJ2-1, the V gene TRBV10-1; D perhaps matches TRBD1 (5 bases). Germline assignment: CDR1 WNHNN and CDR2 SYGVQD (reference sequence). There are 11 residues in the CDR3. V was trimmed by 7 bases and J by 7 bases, leaving 8 bases between them. The CDR3, as DNA: TGCGCCAGCATGGGGCGGAATGAGCAGTTCTTC. Its translation is CASMGRNEQFF.

This clone was counted between two and nine times. This chain links TRBV7-6 with TRBJ1-1; no reliable D call. Germline lookup yields CDR1 SGHVS and CDR2 FNYEAQ. V gave up 5 bases and J gave up 9 bases, with 13 bases separating them. CDR3 length: 12 residues. The chain's CDR3 is CASSPRAVKAFF. The CDR3 nucleotides are TGTGCCAGCAGCCCGAGGGCCGTCAAAGCTTTCTTT.

CDR3 nucleotides: TGCGCCAGCAGCCAAGGAGTGAGAAATTCACCCCTCCACTTT. Its translation is CASSQGVRNSPLHF. This sequence joins TRBV4-3 and TRBJ1-6, with unresolved D. The V gene lost 1 base and the J gene lost 7 bases, with 8 bases spanning the gap. The CDR3 totals 14 residues. The germline gives CDR1 LGHNA, CDR2 YSLEER.

There are a few counts of this clone. The chain uses TRBV7-9 and TRBJ2-6; D remains ambiguous. Trimming stripped 4 bases from V and 0 bases from J, with 7 bases between. Germline values: CDR1 SEHNR, CDR2 FQNEAQ (reference sequence). This CDR3 region has 15 residues. The CDR3 is CASSSGTSGANVLTF. The DNA of the CDR3 is TGTGCCAGCAGCTCCGGTACCTCTGGGGCCAACGTCCTGACTTTC.

This clone was detected a few times. The V gene is TRBV29-1, the J gene TRBJ2-3, with D possibly matching TRBD2 (6 bases). CDR1 is SQVTM, CDR2 ANQGSEA, per germline. Between the trimmed V and J ends, which lost 5 bases and 6 bases, there was a span of 12 bases. The CDR3 consists of 12 residues. This CDR3 reads CSVHERGDTQYF. The CDR3 coding sequence is TGCAGCGTTCACGAACGGGGGGATACGCAGTATTTT.

This sequence joins TRBV9 and TRBJ2-3; D might be TRBD1 or TRBD2, each matching 5 bases. V gave up 0 bases and J gave up 6 bases, with 11 bases separating them. The CDR3 totals 14 residues. The germline V gene has CDR1 SGDLS and CDR2 YYNGEE. The CDR3 here is CASSVVSEGDTQYF. The CDR3 DNA reads TGTGCCAGCAGCGTAGTCAGCGAGGGGGATACGCAGTATTTT. Complete variable domain (other parts from reference TRBV9 and TRBJ2-3): DSGVTQTPKHLITATGQRVTLRCSPRSGDLSVYWYQQSLDQGLQFLIQYYNGEERAKGNILERFSAQQFPDLHSELNLSSLELGDSALYFCASSVVSEGDTQYFGPGTRLTVL.

This clone has just a few counts. The V call is TRBV29-1, the J call TRBJ2-1; a weak D match, TRBD1 (5 bases). Trimming removed 7 bases at V and 8 bases at J, with 15 bases between. This CDR3 region has 12 residues. Germline loops: CDR1 SQVTM, CDR2 ANQGSEA. The CDR3 reads CSAVTASHEQFF. As DNA, the CDR3 is TGCAGCGCCGTGACAGCCTCGCATGAGCAGTTCTTC.

The rearrangement uses TRBV7-9 and TRBJ2-5; tentatively, D is TRBD1 (6 bases). Between the trimmed V and J ends, which lost 6 bases and 2 bases, there was a span of 16 bases. Germline loops: CDR1 SEHNR, CDR2 FQNEAQ (reference sequence). The CDR3 extends over 15 amino acids. As DNA, the CDR3 is TGTGCCAGCAGTTCTGCAGGGGTTGCTCAAGAGACCCAGTACTTC. It codes for CASSSAGVAQETQYF.

There are a few counts of this clone. The genes are TRBV29-1 and TRBJ2-6; 7 bases align to TRBD2. CDR1 and CDR2 from the germline V gene are SQVTM and ANQGSEA. CDR3 length: 18 residues. With 0 bases clipped from V and 0 bases from J, the junction kept 8 bases outside the gene matches. This CDR3 is CSVEEIRPGGSGANVLTF. DNA for the CDR3: TGCAGCGTTGAAGAAATAAGACCGGGGGGCTCTGGGGCCAACGTCCTGACTTTC.

This clone was counted a few times. For the CDR3, the DNA is TGTGCCAGCAGTTTGGGACTAGCGGGAGCCGGGGAGCTGTTTTTT. Translated, it gives CASSLGLAGAGELFF. The chain links TRBV27 to TRBJ2-2; 14 bases are a match to TRBD2. V was clipped by 3 bases and J by 6 bases; unmatched bases: 0. The CDR3 spans 15 residues. The germline gives CDR1 MNHEY, CDR2 SMNVEV (reference sequence).

The CDR3 region has the DNA TGTGCCTGGTGGAGACAAGGCACTGAAGCTTTCTTT. It translates to CAWWRQGTEAFF. The chain recombines TRBV30 with TRBJ1-1; no definite D call. CDR3 size: 12 residues. V lost 5 bases to trimming and J lost 4 bases, with 11 bases between them. Germline V gene sequence: CDR1 GTSNPN, CDR2 SVGIG (reference sequence).

This clone was counted between two and nine times. The V gene is TRBV29-1, the J gene TRBJ1-2; possible D gene TRBD1, 5 bases. Trimming shortened V by 7 bases and J by 7 bases, and 16 bases separated the two germline ends. Germline lookup yields CDR1 SQVTM and CDR2 ANQGSEA. The CDR3 runs to 12 residues. For the CDR3, the DNA is TGCAGCGCCCTGGGCGGGGGTTTTGGCTACACCTTC. Translation gives CSALGGGFGYTF. The variable domain in full, with the rest retrieved from reference TRBV29-1 and TRBJ1-2, is SAVISQKPSRDICQRGTSLTIQCQVDSQVTMMFWYRQQPGQSLTLIATANQGSEATYESGFVIDKFPISRPNLTFSTLTVSNMSPEDSSIYLCSALGGGFGYTFGSGTRLTVV.

This chain uses TRBV5-1 with TRBJ2-5; 14 positions match TRBD2. Germline-derived CDR1 and CDR2 are SGHRS and YFSETQ. This CDR3 comprises 16 residues. Trimming cost V 4 bases and J 2 bases; bases outside gene matches: 4. This CDR3 is CASSQGTSGGQETQYF. The CDR3 DNA reads as TGCGCCAGCAGCCAGGGGACTAGCGGGGGACAAGAGACCCAGTACTTC.

This clone was found a few times. The chain joins TRBV7-2 to TRBJ1-2; D is undetermined. V lost 6 bases and J 0 bases, leaving 20 bases between the germline ends. Germline lookup yields CDR1 SGHTA and CDR2 FQGNSA. The CDR3 is 17 amino acids. CDR3 sequence (DNA): TGTGCCAGCAGTTTTAGTCGGGAGCCGTTAGCTAACTATGGCTACACCTTC. Protein: CASSFSREPLANYGYTF.

This sequence joins TRBV5-1 and TRBJ1-1; no firm D call. Germline CDR1 reads SGHRS; CDR2 reads YFSETQ. This CDR3 is 13 amino acids long. Trimming pared 0 bases from V and 3 bases from J, leaving 6 bases between. CDR3 bases: TGCGCCAGCAGCTTGGTTCCAGACACTGAAGCTTTCTTT. Its translation: CASSLVPDTEAFF.

This clone was detected only a few times. This rearrangement joins TRBV29-1 to TRBJ2-5, with 7 bases lining up with TRBD1. With V trimmed by 6 bases and J by 0 bases, 4 bases remained unmatched. The CDR3 spans 13 residues. Germline CDR1 and CDR2: SQVTM and ANQGSEA. In DNA form, the CDR3 reads TGCAGCGTGCCCGGGACAGACCAAGAGACCCAGTACTTC. Protein product: CSVPGTDQETQYF.

The chain employs TRBV2 and TRBJ2-7, with 7 bases aligning to TRBD2. CDR1 SNHLY and CDR2 FYNNEI come from the germline V gene. The trim removed 8 bases at V and 0 bases at J, leaving 7 bases unmatched. CDR3 length equals 14 residues. The CDR3 region has the DNA TGTGCCAGCGGGCGGGGGACCCTCTCCTACGAGCAGTACTTC. The encoded protein is CASGRGTLSYEQYF.

The V call is TRBV27, the J call TRBJ2-7; 7 nucleotides match TRBD2. The length of the CDR3 is 17 residues. Germline V gene lookup returns CDR1 MNHEY and CDR2 SMNVEV (reference sequence). V lost 5 bases to trimming and J lost 0 bases; unmatched junction nucleotides: 13. CDR3 sequence reads: CASSPPREVEGSYEQYF. For the CDR3, the DNA is TGTGCCAGCAGTCCACCCCGGGAGGTCGAGGGCTCCTACGAGCAGTACTTC.

Only a few counts were recorded for this clone. J is TRBJ1-6 and V is TRBV29-1; no clear D gene. Germline assignment: CDR1 SQVTM and CDR2 ANQGSEA. The CDR3 length is 15 residues. The V and J ends lost 7 bases and 7 bases respectively, with 20 bases between them. CDR3: CSAPGWEIGNSPLHF. CDR3 in DNA: TGCAGCGCACCGGGATGGGAGATAGGGAATTCACCCCTCCACTTT.

The rearrangement links TRBV7-3 to TRBJ2-3; the D is unclear. The germline V gene has CDR1 SGHTA and CDR2 FQGTGA. This CDR3 is 15 amino acids long. V lost 3 bases and J lost 0, with 10 bases in between. The DNA of the CDR3 is TGTGCCAGCAGCTTCCTCGGATCTAGCACAGATACGCAGTATTTT. As protein: CASSFLGSSTDTQYF.

In its sample, this clone was seen a few times. The V and J genes are TRBV30 and TRBJ2-7; D might be TRBD2 (6 bases). The V gene lost 1 base and the J gene lost 6 bases, with 7 bases spanning the gap. In germline, CDR1 is GTSNPN, CDR2 SVGIG (reference sequence). The CDR3 is 11 residues long. The CDR3 sequence is CAWSGGVEQYF. CDR3 in DNA: TGTGCCTGGAGTGGGGGGGTCGAGCAGTACTTC.

By frequency in the sample, this clone is medium-sized. The chain uses TRBV19 and TRBJ2-6; a possible D gene is TRBD2 (6 bases). This CDR3 is 19 amino acids long. Germline V gives CDR1 LNHDA, CDR2 SQIVND (reference sequence). V gave up 3 bases and J gave up 0 bases, with 18 bases separating them. The CDR3 loop is CASSMASRRGRSGANVLTF. The CDR3 DNA is TGTGCCAGTAGTATGGCTAGTAGGAGGGGCCGCTCTGGGGCCAACGTCCTGACTTTC.

This clone has ten or more counts. The chain carries TRBV29-1 and TRBJ2-1; D remains ambiguous. The V and J ends lost 7 bases and 8 bases respectively, with 24 bases between them. The germline V gene has CDR1 SQVTM and CDR2 ANQGSEA. There are 15 residues in the CDR3. The CDR3 sequence is CSADKRAHNRDEQFF. As DNA, the CDR3 is TGCAGCGCTGATAAAAGGGCACATAATAGGGATGAGCAGTTCTTC.

This clone has ten or more counts. The chain couples TRBV5-1 to TRBJ2-5, with D maybe TRBD2 (6 bases). Trimming removed 0 bases at V and 1 base at J, with 16 bases between. Per germline, CDR1 SGHRS and CDR2 YFSETQ. This CDR3 region has 17 residues. CDR3 sequence: CASSLGVSDYGQETQYF. CDR3 coding DNA: TGCGCCAGCAGCTTGGGAGTGTCGGACTATGGCCAAGAGACCCAGTACTTC.

At least ten counts were recorded for this clone. The rearrangement joins TRBV25-1 to TRBJ2-3, with D perhaps TRBD2 (6 bases). Trimming took off 6 bases at V and 1 base at J, with 14 bases between the two ends. This CDR3 comprises 15 residues. CDR1 and CDR2 (germline): MGHDK, SYGVNS. The DNA of the CDR3 is TGTGCCAGCAGCGAACGGGGGAAGGGCACAGATACGCAGTATTTT. Translated, it gives CASSERGKGTDTQYF.

The rearrangement links TRBV9 to TRBJ1-2; D is perhaps TRBD1 (6 bases). The germline gives CDR1 SGDLS, CDR2 YYNGEE. The CDR3 contains 13 residues. Trimming shortened V by 0 bases and J by 8 bases, and 11 bases separated the two germline ends. The CDR3 DNA is TGTGCCAGCAGCGTAGATGGGGGCGGCGGCTACACCTTC. This sequence encodes CASSVDGGGGYTF.